The rows below give T cell receptor beta chains drawn from one sample of a study of blood T cell repertoires in COVID-19. The data were produced by immunoSEQ multiplex PCR, yet TCRdb's version contains in-frame clones alone and is incomplete. In the table there are 200,000 or so clones, 80% to 90% of which are singletons. The sequenced material came from peripheral blood. The source of these receptors is a woman in her forties or fifties with acute or convalescent COVID-19. The CDR3 runs from the conserved cysteine through the conserved F or W. D genes are given only for firm matches. Some rows mark clone size as missing; the rest say once, few, many or name a class of expanded clone.

j_call cdr3_length clone_size d_call v_call cdr3_aa cdr3_nt
TRBJ2-1 15 once TRBD2 TRBV19 CASSSQSGAYNEQFF TGTGCCAGTAGTAGCCAGAGCGGGGCTTACAATGAGCAGTTCTTC
TRBJ2-3 16 - TRBD2 TRBV19 CATGTSGGAGTDTQYF TGTGCCACCGGGACTAGCGGGGGGGCGGGCACAGATACGCAGTATTTT
TRBJ2-1 15 - TRBD2 TRBV25-1 CASSIAGGAWNEQFF TGTGCCAGCAGTATAGCGGGGGGGGCCTGGAATGAGCAGTTCTTC
TRBJ2-2 14 - - TRBV4-3 CASSQQGNTGELFF TGCGCCAGCAGCCAACAGGGGAACACCGGGGAGCTGTTTTTT
TRBJ1-6 14 - TRBD1 TRBV27 CASTSGQNRGPLHF TGTGCCAGCACGTCGGGACAGAACCGCGGTCCCCTCCACTTT
TRBJ1-2 16 - TRBD1 TRBV7-2 CASSLPPGQGSAGYTF TGTGCCAGCAGCTTACCCCCGGGACAGGGGTCGGCTGGCTACACCTTC
TRBJ2-3 16 once TRBD2 TRBV2 CASSPRTSGGRDTQYF TGTGCCAGCAGTCCCCGGACTAGCGGGGGAAGAGATACGCAGTATTTT
TRBJ2-1 13 - - TRBV11-2 CASSLYVEVEQFF TGTGCCAGCAGCTTATATGTGGAGGTCGAGCAGTTCTTC
TRBJ1-1 16 once - TRBV19 CASSIPYTGRGTEAFF TGTGCCAGTAGTATACCTTATACGGGGCGGGGCACTGAAGCTTTCTTT
TRBJ1-5 14 - - TRBV6-5 CASSGTISNQPQHF TGTGCCAGTTCCGGGACAATAAGCAATCAGCCCCAGCATTTT
TRBJ1-1 14 - - TRBV30 CAWSRTTDGTEAFF TGTGCCTGGAGTCGAACTACGGATGGGACTGAAGCTTTCTTT
TRBJ1-6 15 - - TRBV3-1/TRBV3-2 CASSQASGDNSPLHF TGTGCCAGCAGCCAAGCTTCAGGCGATAATTCACCCCTCCACTTT
TRBJ1-1 14 - - TRBV5-4 CASSERVGGTEAFF TGTGCCAGCAGTGAGAGGGTCGGAGGCACTGAAGCTTTCTTT
TRBJ1-5 16 - - TRBV6-2/TRBV6-3 CASSLHGQGGSSSQHF TGTGCCAGCAGTCTCCACGGCCAGGGCGGAAGTAGTTCCCAGCATTTT
TRBJ1-2 13 - - TRBV23-1 CASTRREGYGYTF TGCGCCAGCACCCGACGGGAGGGTTATGGCTACACCTTC
TRBJ1-5 13 - TRBD1 TRBV18 CASSDDRDQPQHF TGTGCCAGCTCGGACGACAGGGATCAGCCCCAGCATTTT
TRBJ2-1 12 - - TRBV18 CASSPGHNEQFF TGTGCCAGCTCCCCAGGGCACAATGAGCAGTTCTTC